This T cell receptor beta chain was sequenced for a study of T-cell reconstitution after alpha-beta-depleted transplantation in children. Study conclusions and caveats: For some patients, TCRbeta diversity was high at day 60 because of recipient T cells and thymic progenitors that survived. T-cell counts and diversity at one year post-transplant came mainly from newly produced T cells.

This clonotype was seen at least ten times. What it recognizes is unknown. CDR1 and CDR2 from the germline V gene are LGHNT and FRNRAP. The CDR3 contains 17 residues. V lost 0 bases and J lost 6, with 19 bases in between. For TCRbeta, the library was prepared with unique molecular identifiers. TCRdb itself ran the PCR reads through MiXCR, one entry per CDR3 protein. Seen here are 190,000 or so distinct CDR3 sequences, roughly 6.3% observed once, and the top ten hold around 4.3%. This TCR derives from a girl under three years old with combined immunodeficiency, due to receive a stem cell transplant. The sequencing here drew on PBMCs, taken before TCRalphabeta/CD19-depleted stem cell transplant. The V gene is TRBV12-5, the J gene TRBJ2-3; D remains ambiguous. The CDR3 DNA reads as TGTGCTAGTGGTTTGGTAACCGCCATAAGCTATAACGATACGCAGTATTTT. Amino acids: CASGLVTAISYNDTQYF. Supplemented by reference TRBV12-5 and TRBJ2-3, the full variable domain reads DARVTQTPRHKVTEMGQEVTMRCQPILGHNTVFWYRQTMMQGLELLAYFRNRAPLDDSGMPKDRFSAEMPDATLATLKIQPSEPRDSAVYFCASGLVTAISYNDTQYFGPGTRLTVL.